Following are 28 T cell receptor beta chains from one sample sequenced in a study of T cell responses to AZD1222 COVID-19 vaccine. Profiled with immunoSEQ multiplex PCR; TCRdb holds only in-frame clones, not every one. The table lists fewer than 7,000 clones, 70% to 90% of them singletons. Source: peripheral blood, taken 28 days after the second AZD1222 dose. The receptors come from an adult who received the AZD1222 COVID-19 vaccine.

This rearrangement joins TRBV4-1 to TRBJ2-3; possibly TRBD2 for D (5 bases). This CDR3 is built from 16 residues. Per germline, CDR1 MGHRA and CDR2 YSYEKL. Trimming cost V 2 bases and J 0 bases, with 12 bases left between them. DNA for the CDR3: TGCGCCAGCAGCCAATTCGGCGGGCGTAGCACAGATACGCAGTATTTT. It encodes CASSQFGGRSTDTQYF.

Here the CDR3 reads CASSLRGDTGELFF. The CDR3 bases are TGTGCCAGTAGCCTCCGGGGCGACACCGGGGAGCTGTTTTTT. The chain recombines TRBV19 with TRBJ2-2; the D call may be TRBD1 or TRBD2 (5 bases each). V was trimmed by 6 bases and J by 3 bases, leaving 11 bases between them. The CDR3 sequence is 14 residues long. The germline gives CDR1 LNHDA, CDR2 SQIVND (reference sequence).

The J gene is TRBJ2-7, the V gene TRBV6-4; perhaps D is TRBD1 or TRBD2 (5 bases each). The CDR3 has 15 residues. Germline lookup yields CDR1 MRHNA and CDR2 SNTAGT. Trimming pared 0 bases from V and 6 bases from J, leaving 15 bases between. CDR3 nucleotides: TGTGCCAGCAGTGACTCAAAGGGGCAAGAGGGCGAGCAGTACTTC. It is translated as CASSDSKGQEGEQYF.

To note about this clone: The germline gene is not matched at one end of the junction; a read error may be the cause. The V call is TRBV7-9, the J call TRBJ1-2; D remains unclear. The CDR3 is 13 residues long. In germline, CDR1 is SEHNR, CDR2 FQNEAQ (reference sequence). CDR3 sequence: CASSPDWPRHQDF. In DNA form, the CDR3 reads TGTGCCAGCAGCCCCGATTGGCCGCGACACCAAGACTTC.

The CDR3 region has the DNA TGTGCCAGCAGTCATCAGGGCTTCGATACCTACGAGCAGTACGTC. Translated, it gives CASSHQGFDTYEQYV. The chain recombines TRBV6-2 or TRBV6-3 with TRBJ2-7, with D possibly TRBD1 on 5 matching bases. Germline V CDR1 and CDR2: MNHEY, SVGEGT. The CDR3 is 15 residues long. V was clipped by 5 bases and J by 2 bases, with 16 bases between them.

The chain carries TRBV14 and TRBJ1-1, with D unresolved. V lost 4 bases to trimming and J lost 4 bases, with 7 bases between them. The germline V gene has CDR1 SGHDN and CDR2 FVKESK. The CDR3 is 12 residues long. CDR3 sequence: CASSPLGTEAFF. The CDR3 region has the DNA TGTGCCAGCAGCCCCTTGGGCACTGAAGCTTTCTTT.

This chain joins TRBV6-5 and TRBJ2-5, with 7 bases fitting TRBD2. Germline CDR1 and CDR2: MNHEY and SVGAGI. The CDR3 loop spans 14 amino acids. With 7 bases clipped from V and 5 bases from J, the junction kept 10 bases outside the gene matches. The CDR3 reads CASTPGGGAETQYF. As DNA, the CDR3 is TGTGCCAGCACCCCTGGGGGGGGAGCGGAGACCCAGTACTTC.

The gene calls are TRBV4-2 and TRBJ1-2, with D tentatively TRBD1 (5 bases). This CDR3 contains 17 residues. Germline-derived CDR1 and CDR2 are LGHNA and YNFKEQ. Trimming removed 0 bases at V and 4 bases at J, with 18 bases between. This chain's CDR3 is CASSQEARIGTPYGYTF. Written as DNA, the CDR3 is TGTGCCAGCAGCCAAGAAGCTCGGATCGGGACGCCCTATGGCTACACCTTC.

This clone was detected only once. The chain links TRBV2 to TRBJ1-5; no clear D gene. CDR1 is SNHLY, CDR2 FYNNEI, per germline. The CDR3 has 13 amino acids. Deletions cut 3 bases from V and 2 bases from J, with 5 bases between. The CDR3 sequence is CASSDSRNQPQHF. CDR3 DNA sequence: TGTGCCAGCAGTGATTCCCGCAATCAGCCCCAGCATTTT.

This chain links TRBV19 with TRBJ2-5; D remains ambiguous. The CDR3 has 14 amino acids. Trimming took off 6 bases at V and 1 base at J, with 12 bases between the two ends. The germline V gene encodes CDR1 LNHDA and CDR2 SQIVND (reference sequence). This CDR3 is CASSLMGLQETQYF. CDR3 nucleotide sequence: TGTGCCAGTAGCTTAATGGGTCTCCAAGAGACCCAGTACTTC.

This chain connects TRBV28 to TRBJ1-4; D perhaps matches TRBD1 (5 bases). CDR3 size: 15 residues. V dropped 2 bases and J dropped 7 bases, with 14 bases sitting between them. CDR1 MDHEN and CDR2 SYDVKM come from the germline V gene. In nucleotides, the CDR3 is TGTGCCAGCAGTTTAGGGGGACTCGAGAGTGAAAAACTGTTTTTT. This translates into CASSLGGLESEKLFF.

The table lists this clone with a few counts. The rearrangement uses TRBV6-2 or TRBV6-3 and TRBJ2-2; possibly TRBD2 for D (5 bases). The CDR3 totals 15 residues. Germline V gene lookup returns CDR1 MNHEY and CDR2 SVGEGT. Trimming took off 2 bases at V and 0 bases at J, with 7 bases between the two ends. The CDR3 DNA is TGTGCCAGCAGTTACCTAGCCACGAACACCGGGGAGCTGTTTTTT. Its translation: CASSYLATNTGELFF.

The gene calls are TRBV30 and TRBJ1-5, with D perhaps matching TRBD1 (5 bases). Germline V CDR1 and CDR2: GTSNPN, SVGIG (reference sequence). The CDR3 has 13 amino acids. Trimming took off 5 bases at V and 3 bases at J, with 11 bases between the two ends. CDR3 DNA: TGTGCCTGGGCGAGACAGTACAATCAGCCCCAGCATTTT. It encodes CAWARQYNQPQHF. Based on the CDR3 plus reference TRBV30 and TRBJ1-5, the full variable domain is SQTIHQWPATLVQPVGSPLSLECTVEGTSNPNLYWYRQAAGRGLQLLFYSVGIGQISSEVPQNLSASRPQDRQFILSSKKLLLSDSGFYLCAWARQYNQPQHFGDGTRLSIL.

This chain links TRBV7-9 with TRBJ2-7; the D call may be TRBD1 or TRBD2 (5 bases each). V shed 6 bases and J shed 7 bases, with 13 bases lying between them. The CDR3 spans 12 residues. From germline, CDR1 is SEHNR and CDR2 FQNEAQ (reference sequence). The CDR3 protein is CASSTSWGEQYF. The CDR3 DNA sequence: TGTGCCAGCAGTACCTCCTGGGGGGAGCAGTACTTC.

The rearrangement links TRBV10-3 to TRBJ2-5; 7 positions match TRBD1. This CDR3 has 15 amino acids. Per the germline V gene, CDR1 is ENHRY and CDR2 is SYGVKD. J was trimmed by 5 bases and V by 3 bases; bases with no gene match: 9. CDR3 amino acids: CAISEQTGVWETQYF. In nucleotides, the CDR3 is TGTGCCATCAGTGAACAAACAGGGGTATGGGAGACCCAGTACTTC.

The V gene is TRBV6-6, the J gene TRBJ1-6; TRBD1 matches at 8 bases. In germline, CDR1 is MNHNY, CDR2 SVGAGI (reference sequence). Unmatched junction bases numbered 5, after V lost 6 bases and J lost 1 base. CDR3 length: 16 amino acids. CDR3 coding DNA: TGTGCCAGCAGGGATCGACAGGGGTCCTATAATTCACCCCTCCACTTT. It yields the protein CASRDRQGSYNSPLHF.

The J gene is TRBJ2-1, the V gene TRBV7-3; maybe TRBD2 (7 bases). Germline V gives CDR1 SGHTA, CDR2 FQGTGA. This CDR3 spans 17 amino acids. V was clipped by 1 base and J by 5 bases, with 18 bases between them. The CDR3 region is CASSLRAAGEGDNEQFF. In DNA form, the CDR3 reads TGTGCCAGCAGCTTAAGGGCGGCGGGAGAGGGGGACAATGAGCAGTTCTTC. The entire variable domain, with the rest obtained from reference TRBV7-3 and TRBJ2-1, is as follows: GAGVSQTPSNKVTEKGKYVELRCDPISGHTALYWYRQSLGQGPEFLIYFQGTGAADDSGLPNDRFFAVRPEGSVSTLKIQRTERGDSAVYLCASSLRAAGEGDNEQFFGPGTRLTVL.

The chain carries TRBV6-5 and TRBJ1-6, with D perhaps TRBD1 (5 bases). The CDR3 is made up of 12 amino acids. Germline V lookup: CDR1 MNHEY, CDR2 SVGAGI. V lost 8 bases, J lost 4 bases, and 6 bases lay in between. The CDR3 protein is CASRQYNSPLHF. CDR3 DNA: TGTGCCAGCCGACAGTATAATTCACCCCTCCACTTT.

The chain links TRBV2 to TRBJ1-4; possibly TRBD1 for D (5 bases). V was pared by 7 bases and J by 7 bases, with 10 bases between. Germline assignment: CDR1 SNHLY and CDR2 FYNNEI. This CDR3 has 12 amino acids. CDR3 loop: CASNRQTEKLFF. CDR3 nucleotide sequence: TGTGCCAGCAACAGGCAGACTGAAAAACTGTTTTTT. The entire variable domain, with the rest obtained from reference TRBV2 and TRBJ1-4, is as follows: EPEVTQTPSHQVTQMGQEVILRCVPISNHLYFYWYRQILGQKVEFLVSFYNNEISEKSEIFDDQFSVERPDGSNFTLKIRSTKLEDSAMYFCASNRQTEKLFFGSGTQLSVL.

This chain joins TRBV29-1 and TRBJ1-2, with 7 bases matching TRBD1. Germline V lookup: CDR1 SQVTM, CDR2 ANQGSEA. The J segment lost 11 bases and the V segment lost 6 bases, leaving 6 bases of the junction unmatched. The CDR3 totals 10 residues. CDR3 amino acids: CSVGDRKYTF. The CDR3 DNA sequence: TGCAGCGTCGGGGACAGAAAGTACACCTTC.

V gene TRBV9 combines with J gene TRBJ2-1; D perhaps matches TRBD2 (6 bases). The CDR3 is 12 residues long. The germline CDR1 and CDR2 sequences are SGDLS and YYNGEE. The CDR3 region is CASEGTYNEQFF. The CDR3, as DNA: TGTGCTTCGGAGGGAACCTACAATGAGCAGTTCTTC.

As to this clone: An end of the junction differs from the germline gene, which may be a read error. This chain joins TRBV19 and TRBJ1-1; 10 positions match TRBD1. This CDR3 region has 14 residues. CDR1 and CDR2 from the germline V gene are LNHDA and SQIVND (reference sequence). The CDR3 loop reads CASSLDRGLTEAFF. CDR3 in DNA: TGTGCCAGTAGTTTAGACAGGGGGCTGACTGAAGCTTTCTTT. The whole variable domain, filled in from reference TRBV19 and TRBJ1-1, reads DGGITQSPKYLFRKEGQNVTLSCEQNLNHDAMYWYRQDPGQGLRLIYYSQIVNDFQKGDIAEGYSVSREKKESFPLTVTSAQKNPTAFYLCASSLDRGLTEAFFGQGTRLTVV.

The V gene is TRBV18, the J gene TRBJ1-2; D is possibly TRBD1 (5 bases). V lost 2 bases to trimming and J lost 7 bases, with 14 bases between them. Looked up from germline, CDR1 is KGHSH and CDR2 is LQKENI. The CDR3 consists of 14 residues. The CDR3 DNA is TGTGCCAGCTCACCAGACAGTGTGTTGGGTGGCTACACCTTC. It translates to CASSPDSVLGGYTF.

The chain is built from TRBV19 and TRBJ2-7; D might be TRBD2 (6 bases). V was trimmed by 7 bases and J by 3 bases, leaving 16 bases between them. Germline lookup yields CDR1 LNHDA and CDR2 SQIVND (reference sequence). The length of the CDR3 is 14 residues. CDR3 region: CASTPGGSGYEQYF. CDR3 in DNA: TGTGCCAGTACCCCTGGGGGTAGCGGCTACGAGCAGTACTTC.

The chain recombines TRBV7-3 with TRBJ1-5, with D perhaps matching TRBD1 (5 bases). CDR3 length: 12 residues. Germline V gene data show CDR1 as SGHTA and CDR2 as FQGTGA. Trimming shortened V by 2 bases and J by 11 bases, and 10 bases separated the two germline ends. The CDR3: CASSLGPTAQHF. CDR3 coding DNA: TGTGCCAGCAGCTTAGGGCCGACAGCCCAGCATTTT.

V gene TRBV18 combines with J gene TRBJ1-1; perhaps TRBD1 as D (6 bases). CDR3 size: 16 residues. Germline loops: CDR1 KGHSH, CDR2 LQKENI. Trimming took 3 bases from V and 1 from J, leaving 15 bases between them. CDR3 residues: CASSPTIRGANTEAFF. For the CDR3, the DNA is TGTGCCAGCTCACCCACCATTAGGGGGGCGAACACTGAAGCTTTCTTT.

The table lists this clone with a count of one. V and J are TRBV11-1 and TRBJ2-7; 11 nucleotides line up with TRBD2. This CDR3 spans 16 amino acids. After removal of 1 base from V and 6 bases from J, the junction contained 8 bases not matched to a gene. Germline V gene sequence: CDR1 SGHAT, CDR2 FQDESV (reference sequence). The CDR3 DNA is TGTGCCAGCAGCTTAGGCTCACTAGCGGGAGCAGTCGAGCAGTACTTC. Its translation: CASSLGSLAGAVEQYF.

This chain links TRBV28 with TRBJ1-2, with D possibly being TRBD1 (6 bases). The CDR3 runs to 14 residues. Trimming left V 5 bases short and J 3 bases short, with 13 bases between. CDR1 is MDHEN, CDR2 SYDVKM, per germline. CDR3 DNA sequence: TGTGCCAGCAGTCTGGGTCGGGGGCACTATGGCTACACCTTC. Translating it yields CASSLGRGHYGYTF.